These T cell receptor beta chains were read from a single sample in a study of blood T cell repertoires in COVID-19. Here immunoSEQ multiplex PCR was the method, and the copy in TCRdb shows in-frame clones only, minus some. The sample carries roughly 290,000 clones, about 88% recorded once. The sample taken for sequencing was peripheral blood. The receptors shown here come from a woman aged 55-70 years with acute or convalescent COVID-19. CDR3s include the opening cysteine and the closing phenylalanine or tryptophan. The D gene is left open where the match is weak. Not all rows give a size; the values are once, few, many and, for expanded clones, a class.

d_call: TRBD2; clone_size: .; v_call: TRBV7-2; j_call: TRBJ2-2; cdr3_aa: CASNPLAGTGELFF; cdr3_nt: TGTGCCAGCAATCCCCTAGCGGGAACCGGGGAGCTGTTTTTT
d_call: .; clone_size: .; v_call: TRBV27; j_call: TRBJ1-2; cdr3_aa: CASSLAGYTF; cdr3_nt: TGTGCCAGCAGTTTGGCTGGCTACACCTTC
d_call: TRBD1; clone_size: .; v_call: TRBV28; j_call: TRBJ1-2; cdr3_aa: CASSQGTATYGYTF; cdr3_nt: TGTGCCAGCAGTCAGGGGACAGCAACCTATGGCTACACCTTC
d_call: .; clone_size: .; v_call: TRBV7-3; j_call: TRBJ2-3; cdr3_aa: CASSSTSGVGTDTQYF; cdr3_nt: TGTGCCAGCAGTTCGACTAGTGGTGTCGGCACAGATACGCAGTATTTT
d_call: TRBD1; clone_size: .; v_call: TRBV10-3; j_call: TRBJ2-1; cdr3_aa: CAIRGQGPHNEQFF; cdr3_nt: TGTGCCATCAGGGGACAGGGTCCTCACAATGAGCAGTTCTTC
d_call: .; clone_size: .; v_call: TRBV19; j_call: TRBJ1-5; cdr3_aa: CASLGLPQATNQPQHF; cdr3_nt: TGTGCCAGCCTTGGCCTACCACAGGCCACTAATCAGCCCCAGCATTTT
d_call: .; clone_size: once; v_call: TRBV4-1; j_call: TRBJ1-5; cdr3_aa: CASSQVGPHQPQHF; cdr3_nt: TGCGCCAGCAGCCAAGTTGGGCCCCATCAGCCCCAGCATTTT
d_call: .; clone_size: .; v_call: TRBV11-2; j_call: TRBJ1-2; cdr3_aa: CASSLDLTGYYGYTF; cdr3_nt: TGTGCCAGCAGCTTAGATTTAACAGGGTATTATGGCTACACCTTC
d_call: .; clone_size: .; v_call: TRBV6-5; j_call: TRBJ1-1; cdr3_aa: CASLGATEAFF; cdr3_nt: TGTGCCAGCCTGGGGGCCACTGAAGCTTTCTTT
d_call: TRBD1; clone_size: .; v_call: TRBV3-1/TRBV3-2; j_call: TRBJ1-2; cdr3_aa: CASSPDRGNGYTF; cdr3_nt: TGTGCCAGCAGCCCGGACAGGGGGAACGGCTACACCTTC
d_call: TRBD2; clone_size: .; v_call: TRBV6-5; j_call: TRBJ2-3; cdr3_aa: CASSSASGRTDTQYF; cdr3_nt: TGTGCCAGCAGTTCCGCTAGCGGGAGGACAGATACGCAGTATTTT
d_call: .; clone_size: .; v_call: TRBV6-5; j_call: TRBJ2-7; cdr3_aa: CASSSSRDSDSYEQYF; cdr3_nt: TGTGCCAGCAGTTCCTCCCGGGACTCCGACTCCTACGAGCAGTACTTC
d_call: .; clone_size: .; v_call: TRBV24-1; j_call: TRBJ1-1; cdr3_aa: CATEERGNTEAFF; cdr3_nt: TGTGCCACCGAGGAAAGAGGGAACACTGAAGCTTTCTTT
d_call: TRBD1; clone_size: .; v_call: TRBV6-2/TRBV6-3; j_call: TRBJ2-4; cdr3_aa: CASSYYRGEAKNIQYF; cdr3_nt: TGTGCCAGCAGTTACTACAGGGGAGAAGCCAAAAACATTCAGTACTTC
d_call: .; clone_size: once; v_call: TRBV28; j_call: TRBJ2-7; cdr3_aa: CASSPPRGVSYEQYF; cdr3_nt: TGTGCCAGCAGCCCGCCGCGCGGGGTCTCCTACGAGCAGTACTTC
d_call: TRBD1; clone_size: .; v_call: TRBV7-3; j_call: TRBJ2-1; cdr3_aa: CASSSDRGSYNEQFF; cdr3_nt: TGTGCCAGCAGCTCGGACAGGGGGTCCTACAATGAGCAGTTCTTC
d_call: TRBD2; clone_size: .; v_call: TRBV29-1; j_call: TRBJ2-1; cdr3_aa: CSGRLAGVVNEQFF; cdr3_nt: TGCAGCGGCAGACTAGCGGGAGTTGTAAATGAGCAGTTCTTC
d_call: .; clone_size: .; v_call: TRBV7-2; j_call: TRBJ1-6; cdr3_aa: CASSLGQGRSPLHF; cdr3_nt: TGTGCCAGCAGCTTAGGGCAGGGCCGTTCACCCCTCCACTTT
d_call: TRBD2; clone_size: .; v_call: TRBV10-3; j_call: TRBJ2-7; cdr3_aa: CAISESAGAHEQYF; cdr3_nt: TGTGCCATCAGTGAGTCAGCGGGAGCCCACGAGCAGTACTTC
d_call: TRBD1; clone_size: .; v_call: TRBV4-1; j_call: TRBJ1-5; cdr3_aa: CASSQGTGYQPQHF; cdr3_nt: TGCGCCAGCAGCCAAGGGACAGGGTATCAGCCCCAGCATTTT
d_call: .; clone_size: .; v_call: TRBV27; j_call: TRBJ1-4; cdr3_aa: CASSWSRVGNEKLFF; cdr3_nt: TGTGCCAGCAGTTGGAGTCGGGTTGGGAATGAAAAACTGTTTTTT
d_call: .; clone_size: .; v_call: TRBV28; j_call: TRBJ1-2; cdr3_aa: CASSLISYGYTF; cdr3_nt: TGTGCCAGCAGCCTTATTTCCTATGGCTACACCTTC
d_call: TRBD1; clone_size: .; v_call: TRBV27; j_call: TRBJ2-5; cdr3_aa: CASSEGTGGGGETQYF; cdr3_nt: TGTGCCAGCAGTGAGGGGACAGGGGGCGGTGGGGAGACCCAGTACTTC
d_call: TRBD1; clone_size: .; v_call: TRBV4-1; j_call: TRBJ1-5; cdr3_aa: CASSLQRTGGAGNQPQHF; cdr3_nt: TGCGCCAGCAGCCTTCAAAGGACAGGGGGCGCAGGCAATCAGCCCCAGCATTTT
d_call: .; clone_size: .; v_call: TRBV28; j_call: TRBJ2-4; cdr3_aa: CASSLSTGLAKNIQYF; cdr3_nt: TGTGCCAGCAGTTTATCGACAGGTCTAGCCAAAAACATTCAGTACTTC
d_call: .; clone_size: .; v_call: TRBV3-1/TRBV3-2; j_call: TRBJ1-2; cdr3_aa: CASSHTMGAGSYGYTF; cdr3_nt: TGTGCCAGCAGTCATACCATGGGGGCTGGCTCCTATGGCTACACCTTC
d_call: TRBD2; clone_size: .; v_call: TRBV15; j_call: TRBJ2-1; cdr3_aa: CATSREHSGAAYNEQFF; cdr3_nt: TGTGCCACCAGCAGAGAGCATAGCGGGGCTGCCTACAATGAGCAGTTCTTC
d_call: .; clone_size: .; v_call: TRBV28; j_call: TRBJ1-2; cdr3_aa: CASRGANYGYTF; cdr3_nt: TGTGCCAGCAGGGGAGCTAACTATGGCTACACCTTC
d_call: .; clone_size: .; v_call: TRBV24-1; j_call: TRBJ1-5; cdr3_aa: CATSEGGAGEQPQHF; cdr3_nt: TGTGCCACCAGTGAGGGGGGCGCGGGGGAACAGCCCCAGCATTTT
d_call: TRBD1; clone_size: .; v_call: TRBV6-2/TRBV6-3; j_call: TRBJ1-1; cdr3_aa: CASSHPDRGQAFEAFF; cdr3_nt: TGTGCCAGCAGCCACCCAGACCGGGGACAGGCGTTTGAAGCTTTCTTT
d_call: .; clone_size: .; v_call: TRBV11-3; j_call: TRBJ2-5; cdr3_aa: CASSFQKGAGGETQYF; cdr3_nt: TGTGCCAGCAGCTTCCAGAAAGGGGCAGGGGGGGAGACCCAGTACTTC
d_call: .; clone_size: few; v_call: TRBV2; j_call: TRBJ1-5; cdr3_aa: CASRAGTISNQPQHF; cdr3_nt: TGTGCCAGCAGGGCCGGGACAATTAGCAATCAGCCCCAGCATTTT
d_call: .; clone_size: .; v_call: TRBV25-1; j_call: TRBJ2-7; cdr3_aa: CASSDLVVYEQYF; cdr3_nt: TGTGCCAGCAGTGATCTTGTAGTGTACGAGCAGTACTTC
d_call: TRBD2; clone_size: .; v_call: TRBV3-1/TRBV3-2; j_call: TRBJ2-3; cdr3_aa: CASSPLGGRASGDTQYF; cdr3_nt: TGTGCCAGCAGTCCCCTGGGCGGGAGGGCCTCCGGAGATACGCAGTATTTT
d_call: TRBD2; clone_size: .; v_call: TRBV28; j_call: TRBJ2-5; cdr3_aa: CASGRTSGGKTQYF; cdr3_nt: TGTGCCAGCGGGAGGACTAGCGGGGGTAAGACCCAGTACTTC
d_call: .; clone_size: .; v_call: TRBV5-6; j_call: TRBJ1-5; cdr3_aa: CASSLAGTGNQPQHF; cdr3_nt: TGTGCCAGCAGCTTGGCGGGGACTGGCAATCAGCCCCAGCATTTT
d_call: TRBD1; clone_size: .; v_call: TRBV7-3; j_call: TRBJ2-5; cdr3_aa: CASSSGQGQETQYF; cdr3_nt: TGTGCCAGCAGCTCGGGACAGGGCCAAGAGACCCAGTACTTC
d_call: .; clone_size: once; v_call: TRBV12-3/TRBV12-4; j_call: TRBJ1-2; cdr3_aa: CASSLVRQTGYTF; cdr3_nt: TGTGCCAGCAGTTTAGTCCGACAGACCGGCTACACCTTC
d_call: TRBD1; clone_size: .; v_call: TRBV27; j_call: TRBJ1-1; cdr3_aa: CASSLSGGLNTEAFF; cdr3_nt: TGTGCCAGCAGTTTATCAGGGGGCCTGAACACTGAAGCTTTCTTT
d_call: TRBD1; clone_size: .; v_call: TRBV2; j_call: TRBJ2-7; cdr3_aa: CASTRTGVYEQYF; cdr3_nt: TGTGCCAGTACCCGGACAGGGGTCTACGAGCAGTACTTC
d_call: TRBD1; clone_size: .; v_call: TRBV10-1; j_call: TRBJ1-5; cdr3_aa: CASSRDRGWPQHF; cdr3_nt: TGCGCCAGCAGTAGGGACAGGGGGTGGCCCCAGCATTTT
d_call: .; clone_size: .; v_call: TRBV4-1; j_call: TRBJ1-2; cdr3_aa: CASSQDGREGSYGYTF; cdr3_nt: TGCGCCAGCAGCCAAGACGGGAGGGAGGGTTCCTATGGCTACACCTTC
d_call: TRBD1; clone_size: .; v_call: TRBV3-1/TRBV3-2; j_call: TRBJ2-1; cdr3_aa: CASSYRGRDNEQFF; cdr3_nt: TGTGCCAGCAGCTACAGGGGGCGGGACAATGAGCAGTTCTTC
d_call: TRBD2; clone_size: .; v_call: TRBV6-5; j_call: TRBJ2-7; cdr3_aa: CASSYGGLARSYEQYF; cdr3_nt: TGTGCCAGCAGTTACGGCGGACTAGCGCGTTCCTACGAGCAGTACTTC
d_call: .; clone_size: .; v_call: TRBV18; j_call: TRBJ2-7; cdr3_aa: CASSPQSGEQYF; cdr3_nt: TGTGCCAGCTCACCGCAATCAGGCGAGCAGTACTTC
d_call: TRBD1; clone_size: few; v_call: TRBV18; j_call: TRBJ2-7; cdr3_aa: CASSPLQGSEQYF; cdr3_nt: TGTGCCAGCTCACCACTACAGGGGTCCGAGCAGTACTTC
d_call: .; clone_size: .; v_call: TRBV6-6; j_call: TRBJ2-1; cdr3_aa: CASGLTGNGDEQFF; cdr3_nt: TGTGCCAGCGGCCTCACAGGGAATGGGGATGAGCAGTTCTTC
d_call: .; clone_size: .; v_call: TRBV30; j_call: TRBJ1-2; cdr3_aa: CAWRTVEYTF; cdr3_nt: TGTGCCTGGAGGACAGTAGAATACACCTTC
d_call: .; clone_size: .; v_call: TRBV19; j_call: TRBJ2-1; cdr3_aa: CASRHPGGLKDNEQFF; cdr3_nt: TGTGCCAGTAGGCACCCTGGCGGGCTAAAGGACAATGAGCAGTTCTTC
d_call: TRBD1; clone_size: .; v_call: TRBV6-5; j_call: TRBJ1-2; cdr3_aa: CASSNRGSGGYTF; cdr3_nt: TGTGCCAGCAGTAACAGGGGGTCTGGGGGCTACACCTTC
d_call: .; clone_size: .; v_call: TRBV2; j_call: TRBJ1-1; cdr3_aa: CASSTGFTEAFF; cdr3_nt: TGTGCCAGCAGTACAGGGTTTACTGAAGCTTTCTTT
d_call: .; clone_size: .; v_call: TRBV18; j_call: TRBJ2-5; cdr3_aa: CASSPGLGETQYF; cdr3_nt: TGTGCCAGCTCACCGGGGCTGGGGGAGACCCAGTACTTC
d_call: TRBD1; clone_size: .; v_call: TRBV18; j_call: TRBJ2-5; cdr3_aa: CASSPRTGGQETQYF; cdr3_nt: TGTGCCAGCTCACCACGGACAGGGGGCCAGGAGACCCAGTACTTC
d_call: TRBD1; clone_size: .; v_call: TRBV11-2; j_call: TRBJ2-3; cdr3_aa: CASSLSRTGGGADTQYF; cdr3_nt: TGTGCCAGCAGCTTATCCCGAACAGGGGGAGGTGCAGATACGCAGTATTTT